Listed below are T cell receptor beta chains from one sample, sequenced in a study of blood T cell repertoires in COVID-19. Repertoires were generated with immunoSEQ multiplex PCR, while TCRdb's copy carries only in-frame clones and drops some. The profile shows 150,000 to 200,000 clones, more than 75% of them singletons. Sequencing was done on a sample of PBMCs or T cells enriched from blood (not recorded which). These TCRs come from a woman aged 45 to 65 with acute COVID-19. Each CDR3 is given with its conserved first and last residue. D genes are given only for firm matches. Clone size appears in some rows only: once, few, many, or a class for an expanded clone.

clone_size j_call v_call d_call cdr3_nt cdr3_aa
- TRBJ2-2 TRBV6-5 TRBD2 TGTGCCAGCAGTTACCAGTGGGACGGGAGGCGGGAGCTGTTTTTT CASSYQWDGRRELFF
- TRBJ1-1 TRBV6-5 TRBD1 TGTGCCAGCAGGCGACTACGGGACAGGGCTGAAGCTTTCTTT CASRRLRDRAEAFF
- TRBJ1-5 TRBV2 - TGTGCCAGCAGTCGGGACGGGACTTATCAGCCCCAGCATTTT CASSRDGTYQPQHF
- TRBJ1-4 TRBV7-8 - TGTGCCAGCAGCTTGGGGGGAGGGGAGAGAAAACTGTTTTTT CASSLGGGERKLFF
- TRBJ1-1 TRBV5-6 TRBD1 TGTGCCAGCAGCTCGCGGACAGGGCTGAACACTGAAGCTTTCTTT CASSSRTGLNTEAFF
- TRBJ1-2 TRBV2 TRBD1 TGTGCCAGCAGTGGACAGGGGGGTGGCTACACCTTC CASSGQGGGYTF
few TRBJ1-1 TRBV28 - TGTGCCAGCAGTACTACAGGGTTATCTGAAGCTTTCTTT CASSTTGLSEAFF
few TRBJ1-2 TRBV18 - TGTGCCAGCTCACCACTGGGGCGGACGCTTCCCTCTCATTCCTATGGCTACACCTTC CASSPLGRTLPSHSYGYTF
- TRBJ1-2 TRBV3-1/TRBV3-2 TRBD1 TGTGCCAGCAGCCTTCCGGGACAGGGGGTTTATGGCTACACCTTC CASSLPGQGVYGYTF
- TRBJ2-2 TRBV10-1 TRBD2 TGCGCCAGCAGTGGGACGACTAGCGGGGCCCTTGACACCGGGGAGCTGTTTTTT CASSGTTSGALDTGELFF
- TRBJ1-1 TRBV6-1 - TGTGCCAGCAGTGAAGCGAGGGAGGTTTCGGCTTTCTTT CASSEAREVSAFF
- TRBJ2-2 TRBV5-4 TRBD1 TGTGCCAGCAGCGTTGGACAGGGGGCTACCGGGGAGCTGTTTTTT CASSVGQGATGELFF
- TRBJ1-6 TRBV27 - TGTGCCAGCAGTTTATTAAGGGGCGAGTCACCCCTCCACTTT CASSLLRGESPLHF
- TRBJ1-2 TRBV23-1 - TGCGCCAGCAGTCAATTACCGGGGAACGACTATGGCTACACCTTC CASSQLPGNDYGYTF
- TRBJ2-3 TRBV11-3 - TGTGCCAGCAAGGACACCTACACAGATACGCAGTATTTT CASKDTYTDTQYF
few TRBJ1-6 TRBV28 TRBD1 TGTGCCAGCAGTCCACCGGGCAGGGGGAATCCACCCCTCCACTTT CASSPPGRGNPPLHF
- TRBJ1-1 TRBV9 - TGTGCCAGCAGCGTAGGGGGAGAACAGGGCCGCGAAGCTTTCTTT CASSVGGEQGREAFF
- TRBJ1-4 TRBV19 - TGTGCCAGTGGCCGCGGGGACGGGCAAAATGAAAAACTGTTTTTT CASGRGDGQNEKLFF
- TRBJ1-4 TRBV18 TRBD1 TGTGCCAGCTCACAGAACCGCAGGGACAGAGATGAAAAACTGTTTTTT CASSQNRRDRDEKLFF
- TRBJ2-5 TRBV19 - TGTGCCAGTAGTATGGGGGGTGAGACCCAGTACTTC CASSMGGETQYF
- TRBJ1-2 TRBV6-1 - TGTGCCAGCAGTGAAGCTATCGGGGTGGGCGGCTACACCTTC CASSEAIGVGGYTF
- TRBJ2-5 TRBV28 - TGTGCCAGCACCCGCCCGACAGTACAAGAGACCCAGTACTTC CASTRPTVQETQYF
- TRBJ1-2 TRBV10-1 TRBD1 TGCGCCAGCAGTGGGAATAACGGACAGGGAGACTATGGCTACACCTTC CASSGNNGQGDYGYTF